This note documents a single T cell receptor (beta chain) sequence. Its antigen remains unidentified. This sample was taken from a study of tumor-infiltrating lymphocytes in localized non-small cell lung cancer. As for the study in general: The cohort mixed smokers and never-smokers, several histologies, and some post-neoadjuvant-chemotherapy samples.

CDR1 is GTSNPN and CDR2 is SVGIG in the germline V gene (reference sequence). This CDR3 has 14 residues. V dropped 0 bases and J dropped 8 bases, with 16 bases sitting between them. The protocol was immunoSEQ multiplex PCR, while the TCRdb copy is restricted to in-frame clones and leaves out a portion. The profile shows some 30,000 clones, approximately 85% of them singletons. Study-level points and caveats: IM1 and IM2 tumors showed no difference in T-cell fraction.

The chain uses TRBV30 and TRBJ1-2; no definite D call. What was sequenced was lung tumor tissue. The origin of this receptor is a human donor with non-small cell lung cancer. The CDR3 spells CAWSVLRARGGYTF. The CDR3 DNA reads as TGTGCCTGGAGTGTGCTTCGAGCCCGTGGAGGCTACACCTTC.